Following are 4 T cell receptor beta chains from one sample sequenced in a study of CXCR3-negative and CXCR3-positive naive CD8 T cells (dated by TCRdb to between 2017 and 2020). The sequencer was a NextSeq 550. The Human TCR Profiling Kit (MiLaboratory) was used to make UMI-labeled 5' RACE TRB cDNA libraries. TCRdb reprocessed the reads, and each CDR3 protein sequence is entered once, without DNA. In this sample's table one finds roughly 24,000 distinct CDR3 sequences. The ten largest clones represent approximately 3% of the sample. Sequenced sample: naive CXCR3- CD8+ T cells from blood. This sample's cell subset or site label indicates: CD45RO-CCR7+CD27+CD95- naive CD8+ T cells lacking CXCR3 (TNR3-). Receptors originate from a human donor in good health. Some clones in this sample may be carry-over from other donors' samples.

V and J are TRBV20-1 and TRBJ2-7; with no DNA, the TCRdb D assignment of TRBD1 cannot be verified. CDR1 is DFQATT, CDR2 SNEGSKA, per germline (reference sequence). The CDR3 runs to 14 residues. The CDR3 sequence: CSAISGTRSYEQYF.

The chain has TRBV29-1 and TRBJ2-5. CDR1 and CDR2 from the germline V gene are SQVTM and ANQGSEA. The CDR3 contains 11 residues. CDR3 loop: CSVDGGETQYF.

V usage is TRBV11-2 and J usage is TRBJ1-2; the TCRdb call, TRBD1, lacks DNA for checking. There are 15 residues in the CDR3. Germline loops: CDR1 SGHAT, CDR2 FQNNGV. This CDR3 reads CASSLGPRGDYGYTF.

The CDR3 reads CASSYSGQGPNEQFF. The chain couples TRBV6-6 to TRBJ2-1; lacking DNA, the TRBD1 call made by TCRdb goes unchecked. The germline V gene has CDR1 MNHNY and CDR2 SVGAGI (reference sequence). This CDR3 has 15 residues.